The rows below give T cell receptor beta chains drawn from one sample of a study of blood T cell repertoires in COVID-19. Generated by immunoSEQ multiplex PCR, the TCRdb table keeps only in-frame clones and is missing some. The top ten hold 20% of the sample, which has about 130,000 clones, approximately 77% seen once. Material: peripheral blood. These receptors were taken from an older man with acute or convalescent COVID-19. Each CDR3 is given with its conserved first and last residue.

CDR3 length,J gene,V gene,CDR3 protein
14,TRBJ1-2,TRBV15,CATSLPGQEYGYTF
13,TRBJ2-7,TRBV29-1,CSVGIGATYEQYF
15,TRBJ1-1,TRBV15,CATSSGGSGNTEAFF
13,TRBJ1-2,TRBV6-5,CASRWTGGYGYTF
17,TRBJ2-2,TRBV5-5,CASTSTMGGAHTGELFF
13,TRBJ2-3,TRBV18,CASSRTSPDTQYF
15,TRBJ2-2,TRBV9,CASSAGGSLTGELFF
19,TRBJ2-1,TRBV28,CASSLMTGYLGMGDNEQFF
14,TRBJ2-5,TRBV5-1,CASSWGHPQEAQYF
13,TRBJ1-1,TRBV5-6,CASRGQGYGEAFF
16,TRBJ2-1,TRBV14,CASSQDGGSSYNEQFF
16,TRBJ2-4,TRBV5-6,CASSSTTYLAKNIQYF
15,TRBJ1-5,TRBV7-8,CASSLGTGTNQPQHF
12,TRBJ2-5,TRBV5-1,CASSPSPETQYF
15,TRBJ2-5,TRBV4-1,CASSQPTGFGETQYF
15,TRBJ2-3,TRBV10-2,CASSDLGDSTDTQYF
15,TRBJ1-1,TRBV5-4,CASSLAGSPNTEAFF